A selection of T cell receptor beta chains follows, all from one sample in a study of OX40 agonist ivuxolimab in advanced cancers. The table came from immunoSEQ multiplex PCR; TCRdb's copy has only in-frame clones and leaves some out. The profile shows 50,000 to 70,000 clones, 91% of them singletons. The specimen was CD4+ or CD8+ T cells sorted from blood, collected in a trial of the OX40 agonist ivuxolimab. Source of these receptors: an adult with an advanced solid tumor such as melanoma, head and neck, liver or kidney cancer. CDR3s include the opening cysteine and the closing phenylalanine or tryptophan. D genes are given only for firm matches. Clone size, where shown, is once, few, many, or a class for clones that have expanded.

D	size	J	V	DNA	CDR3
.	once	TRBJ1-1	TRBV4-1	TGCGCCAGCAGCCAAGAGGGAGAAACTGAAGCTTTCTTT	CASSQEGETEAFF
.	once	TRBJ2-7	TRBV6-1	TGTGCCAGCAGTGAGGGCAGAACCTACGAGCAGTACTTC	CASSEGRTYEQYF
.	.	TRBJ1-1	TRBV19	TGTGCCAGTAGTTTTTCGGAAGACAGGATTCTGGACACTGAAGCTTTCTTT	CASSFSEDRILDTEAFF
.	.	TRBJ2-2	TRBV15	TGTGCCACCAACACAGGGGGGGACACCGGGGAGCTGTTTTTT	CATNTGGDTGELFF
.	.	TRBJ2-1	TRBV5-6	TGTGCCAGCAGCTTCCTGCCGGGACCTTCCTACAATGAGCAGTTCTTC	CASSFLPGPSYNEQFF
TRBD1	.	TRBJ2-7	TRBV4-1	TGCGCCAGCAGCCAGTACGGACAGGGGTACGAGCAGTACTTC	CASSQYGQGYEQYF
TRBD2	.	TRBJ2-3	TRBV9	TGTGCCAGCAGCGTAGTGGAGGGAGGGGAAGATACGCAGTATTTT	CASSVVEGGEDTQYF
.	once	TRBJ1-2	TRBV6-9	TGTGCCAGCAGTTATGGTACACTCTATGGCTACACCTTC	CASSYGTLYGYTF
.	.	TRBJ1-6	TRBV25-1	TGTGCCAGCAGTGAATACTACGGGAGGTTTAATTCACCCCTCCACTTT	CASSEYYGRFNSPLHF
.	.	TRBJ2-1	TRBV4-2	TGTGCCAGCAGCCAAGATTCCCCCCCGCCCGTGGATGAGCAGTTCTTC	CASSQDSPPPVDEQFF
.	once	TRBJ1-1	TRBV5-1	TGCGCCACCCTGACTGAAGCTTTCTTT	CATLTEAFF
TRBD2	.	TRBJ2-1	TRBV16	TGTGCCAGCAGCCAATGGGAGGGTGAGCAGTTCTTC	CASSQWEGEQFF
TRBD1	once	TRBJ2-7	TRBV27	TGTGCCAGCAGTTGGGGACAGGGGTTAGCCTACGAGCAGTACTTC	CASSWGQGLAYEQYF
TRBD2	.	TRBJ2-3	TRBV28	TGTGCCAGCAGGTCGGAGCTAGCGGGAGGTCGAGATACGCAGTATTTT	CASRSELAGGRDTQYF
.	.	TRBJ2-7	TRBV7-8	TGTGCCAGCAGCTTAAACCAAATCTACGAGCAGTACTTC	CASSLNQIYEQYF
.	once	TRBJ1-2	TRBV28	TGTGCCAGCAGTTTTAGGACAGACTATGGCTACACCTTC	CASSFRTDYGYTF
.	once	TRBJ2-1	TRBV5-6	TGTGCCAGCAGCCCACCCCGAAGCCTGGCCAATGAGCAGTTCTTC	CASSPPRSLANEQFF
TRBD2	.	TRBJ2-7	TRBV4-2	TGTGCCAGCAGCCTTTCCTCGGCGGGGACTAGCGGGAGGATTGTCTCCAACGAGCAGTACTTC	CASSLSSAGTSGRIVSNEQYF
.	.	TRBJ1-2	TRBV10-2	TGCGCCAGCAGTGAGATGGGAAAGGGGAACTATGGCTACACCTTC	CASSEMGKGNYGYTF
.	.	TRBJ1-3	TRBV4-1	TGCGCCAGCAGCAACGTCGGCACAGGCTACTCTGGAAGCACCATATATTTT	CASSNVGTGYSGSTIYF
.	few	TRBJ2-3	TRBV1	TGCACCAGCAGCCAAGGGAGAGGGAGGATGAGAGATACGCAGTATTTT	CTSSQGRGRMRDTQYF
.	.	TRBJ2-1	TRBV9	TGTGCCAGCAGCGACGGATGGGCCCACTCCTACAATGAGCAGTTCTTC	CASSDGWAHSYNEQFF
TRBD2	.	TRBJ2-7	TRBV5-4	TGTGCCAGCAGCGGGACCGGGACTAGCGAGGTCTACGAGCAGTACTTC	CASSGTGTSEVYEQYF